These 25 T cell receptor beta chains share one sample of origin, sequenced in a study of cytotoxic CD8 clonotypes in ibrutinib-treated CLL. TCRdb's table, derived via immunoSEQ multiplex PCR, lists solely in-frame clones and lacks some. The table lists about 120,000 clones, approximately 58% of them singletons, with 37% in the top ten. This material consisted of PBMCs, taken after 24 months of ibrutinib treatment. These receptors were obtained from a human donor with chronic lymphocytic leukemia.

This clone has a handful of counts. This chain uses TRBV27 with TRBJ2-2; 7 positions agree with TRBD1. The germline V gene has CDR1 MNHEY and CDR2 SMNVEV (reference sequence). The CDR3 covers 15 residues. V lost 6 bases, J lost 3 bases, and 7 bases stayed unmatched. For the CDR3, the DNA is TGTGCCAGCAGCTCCGACAGGGTATACACCGGGGAGCTGTTTTTT. Its protein is CASSSDRVYTGELFF.

The chain uses TRBV29-1 and TRBJ2-1; D might be TRBD1 (5 bases). The germline V gene encodes CDR1 SQVTM and CDR2 ANQGSEA. CDR3 size: 12 residues. V gave up 3 bases and J gave up 3 bases, with 6 bases separating them. CDR3 bases: TGCAGCGTTGAGACAGACTACAATGAGCAGTTCTTC. It specifies CSVETDYNEQFF.

This clone counts as medium-sized. This sequence joins TRBV6-6 and TRBJ2-1; D is unresolved. CDR1 is MNHNY, CDR2 SVGAGI, per germline (reference sequence). CDR3 length: 13 amino acids. The germline V and J ends were trimmed by 5 bases and 7 bases, with 12 bases remaining between them. CDR3 sequence: CASSDMFGNEQFF. CDR3 in DNA: TGTGCCAGCAGTGATATGTTTGGGAATGAGCAGTTCTTC.

Only one count was recorded for this clone. The V and J genes are TRBV11-2 and TRBJ2-5; D is perhaps TRBD1 (6 bases). Trimming removed 8 bases from V and 1 base from J, with 17 bases in between. This CDR3 has 15 amino acids. Germline values: CDR1 SGHAT, CDR2 FQNNGV. This chain's CDR3 is CASYAWGRGQETQYF. The CDR3 bases are TGTGCCAGCTATGCTTGGGGGCGAGGCCAAGAGACCCAGTACTTC. The full variable domain, with the rest looked up from reference TRBV11-2 and TRBJ2-5, is EAGVAQSPRYKIIEKRQSVAFWCNPISGHATLYWYQQILGQGPKLLIQFQNNGVVDDSQLPKDRFSAERLKGVDSTLKIQPAKLEDSAVYLCASYAWGRGQETQYFGPGTRLLVL.

This clone was picked up a small number of times. The chain employs TRBV6-6 and TRBJ1-4, with 7 bases that match TRBD1. The germline CDR1 and CDR2 sequences are MNHNY and SVGAGI (reference sequence). The CDR3 covers 15 residues. V gave up 3 bases and J gave up 5 bases; unmatched junction bases: 6. CDR3 sequence reads: CASSYRGQMNEKLFF. CDR3 nucleotide sequence: TGTGCCAGCAGTTATCGGGGACAGATGAATGAAAAACTGTTTTTT.

This clone was counted between two and nine times. The chain carries TRBV25-1 and TRBJ1-1; a possible D gene is TRBD1 (5 bases). CDR1 and CDR2 (germline): MGHDK, SYGVNS. V lost 5 bases and J lost 10, with 14 bases in between. The CDR3 extends over 12 amino acids. As DNA, the CDR3 is TGTGCCAGCAGTAGAGTGGGGGTTGCAGCTTTCTTT. This codes for CASSRVGVAAFF.

The rearrangement uses TRBV5-1 and TRBJ1-4; D perhaps matches TRBD1 (6 bases). CDR1 is SGHRS, CDR2 YFSETQ, per germline. This CDR3 contains 14 residues. V was pared by 3 bases and J by 4 bases, with 10 bases between. CDR3 in amino acids: CASSSGTLNEKLFF. CDR3 coding DNA: TGCGCCAGCAGCTCCGGGACACTTAATGAAAAACTGTTTTTT.

The V call is TRBV2, the J call TRBJ2-2, with D unclear. The CDR3 contains 13 residues. Trimming pared 2 bases from V and 0 bases from J, leaving 1 base between. Germline CDR1 reads SNHLY; CDR2 reads FYNNEI. This CDR3 reads CASSESNTGELFF. CDR3 nucleotides: TGTGCCAGCAGTGAATCGAACACCGGGGAGCTGTTTTTT.

This clone was observed at least ten times. V and J are TRBV19 and TRBJ2-7; weak D call: TRBD1 (6 bases). CDR3 length equals 18 residues. The V end lost 5 bases, the J end lost 3 bases, and 26 bases lay between the germline ends. From germline, CDR1 is LNHDA and CDR2 SQIVND (reference sequence). The CDR3 reads CASSPKGGQSPLFYEQYF. The CDR3 coding sequence is TGTGCCAGTAGTCCCAAAGGCGGACAGTCCCCTCTATTCTACGAGCAGTACTTC.

The J gene is TRBJ2-7, the V gene TRBV7-2; D not certain. V was cut by 5 bases and J by 4 bases, with 9 bases left in between. Germline V gene lookup returns CDR1 SGHTA and CDR2 FQGNSA. The CDR3 length is 12 residues. This CDR3 is CASSPSRYEQYF. The CDR3, as DNA: TGTGCCAGCAGCCCCAGTCGGTACGAGCAGTACTTC. Using reference TRBV7-2 and TRBJ2-7 for the parts outside the CDR3, the full variable domain is GAGVSQSPSNKVTEKGKDVELRCDPISGHTALYWYRQSLGQGLEFLIYFQGNSAPDKSGLPSDRFSAERTGGSVSTLTIQRTQQEDSAVYLCASSPSRYEQYFGPGTRLTVT.

This clone was seen a few times. The rearrangement joins TRBV30 to TRBJ2-1, with 7 positions matching TRBD2. CDR1 and CDR2 (germline): GTSNPN, SVGIG (reference sequence). Losses at the gene ends were 8 bases for V and 7 bases for J; bases not matched to a gene: 8. This CDR3 region has 12 residues. As DNA, the CDR3 is TGTGCCGGAACCCCGGGGGGAAATGAGCAGTTCTTC. Translating it yields CAGTPGGNEQFF.

This chain uses TRBV18 with TRBJ2-5; 8 positions match TRBD1. The CDR3 totals 15 residues. Germline CDR1 reads KGHSH; CDR2 reads LQKENI. With 4 bases clipped from V and 5 bases from J, the junction kept 9 bases outside the gene matches. The CDR3 here is CASSQDRGAGETQYF. In nucleotides, the CDR3 is TGTGCCAGCTCACAAGACAGGGGCGCAGGGGAGACCCAGTACTTC. Filled out from reference TRBV18 and TRBJ2-5, the complete variable domain reads NAGVMQNPRHLVRRRGQEARLRCSPMKGHSHVYWYRQLPEEGLKFMVYLQKENIIDESGMPKERFSAEFPKEGPSILRIQQVVRGDSAAYFCASSQDRGAGETQYFGPGTRLLVL.

The chain links TRBV28 to TRBJ1-4; D might be TRBD1 (6 bases). This CDR3 is 13 amino acids long. Looked up from germline, CDR1 is MDHEN and CDR2 is SYDVKM. V was cut by 6 bases and J by 10 bases, with 15 bases left in between. The CDR3 DNA reads as TGTGCCAGCAGGTGGGCCGAGGGGGGAAAACTGTTTTTT. This translates into CASRWAEGGKLFF.

The J gene is TRBJ2-3, the V gene TRBV5-1, with 7 bases matching TRBD2. The junction had 12 bases not matched to a gene; V was cut back by 4 bases and J by 4 bases. The CDR3 runs 16 residues. Per germline, CDR1 SGHRS and CDR2 YFSETQ. The CDR3 reads CASSPWSSGYSDTQYF. The CDR3 nucleotides are TGCGCCAGCAGCCCCTGGAGTAGCGGGTACTCAGATACGCAGTATTTT.

This chain joins TRBV7-9 and TRBJ1-2, with D possibly TRBD1 on 6 matching bases. CDR3 length: 12 amino acids. V shed 4 bases and J shed 6 bases, with 9 bases lying between them. CDR1 and CDR2 (germline): SEHNR, FQNEAQ (reference sequence). In nucleotides, the CDR3 is TGTGCCAGCAGCTCGAACAGGGATGGCTACACCTTC. Translating gives CASSSNRDGYTF.

This chain links TRBV9 with TRBJ2-2; D remains ambiguous. The V end lost 2 bases, the J end lost 5 bases, and 13 bases lay between the germline ends. Germline V lookup: CDR1 SGDLS, CDR2 YYNGEE. This CDR3 has 15 amino acids. CDR3 loop: CASSVGVTVTGELFF. The CDR3 nucleotides read TGTGCCAGCAGCGTTGGGGTAACCGTGACCGGGGAGCTGTTTTTT. Supplemented by reference TRBV9 and TRBJ2-2, the full variable domain reads DSGVTQTPKHLITATGQRVTLRCSPRSGDLSVYWYQQSLDQGLQFLIQYYNGEERAKGNILERFSAQQFPDLHSELNLSSLELGDSALYFCASSVGVTVTGELFFGEGSRLTVL.

The rearrangement links TRBV25-1 to TRBJ2-3; no clear D gene. V gave up 6 bases and J gave up 6 bases, with 10 bases separating them. Germline-derived CDR1 and CDR2 are MGHDK and SYGVNS. This CDR3 comprises 12 residues. CDR3 in amino acids: CASSPFGDTQYF. In DNA form, the CDR3 reads TGTGCCAGCAGCCCATTTGGGGATACGCAGTATTTT.

The V call is TRBV5-4, the J call TRBJ2-2, with 8 bases lining up with TRBD1. Germline-derived CDR1 and CDR2 are SGHNT and YYREEE (reference sequence). The CDR3 is 13 residues long. The ends lost 5 bases at V and 9 bases at J; junction bases unmatched: 6. The CDR3 region has the DNA TGTGCCAGCAGTCTCCAGGGGGCACGGGAGCTGTTTTTT. Its translation is CASSLQGARELFF.

This clone was picked up a small number of times. The chain uses TRBV29-1 and TRBJ2-7; D might be TRBD1 or TRBD2, each matching 5 bases. In germline, CDR1 is SQVTM, CDR2 ANQGSEA. The CDR3 loop spans 14 amino acids. V was pared by 1 base and J by 4 bases, with 14 bases between. The DNA of the CDR3 is TGCAGCGTTGAAGTCCCGGGACCGCGGTACGAGCAGTACTTC. Its translation: CSVEVPGPRYEQYF.

This clone was detected only a few times. CDR3 bases: TGTGCCTGCCCGTCTCAGGGAGGGAACACCGGGGAGCTGTTTTTT. It is translated as CACPSQGGNTGELFF. V usage is TRBV30 and J usage is TRBJ2-2; a possible D gene is TRBD2 (6 bases). Trimming took 6 bases from V and 1 from J, leaving 15 bases between them. Germline assignment: CDR1 GTSNPN and CDR2 SVGIG (reference sequence). The CDR3 extends over 15 amino acids.

This clone showed up just once. This chain links TRBV30 with TRBJ2-1, with no clear D. Germline V gene sequence: CDR1 GTSNPN, CDR2 SVGIG (reference sequence). Trimming took off 1 base at V and 1 base at J, with 8 bases between the two ends. CDR3 length: 14 residues. For the CDR3, the DNA is TGTGCCTGGAGTGGCGACGGTTCCTACAATGAGCAGTTCTTC. It codes for CAWSGDGSYNEQFF.

J is TRBJ2-5 and V is TRBV15, with a possible D match to TRBD2 (6 bases). The CDR3 covers 15 residues. Trimming stripped 0 bases from V and 8 bases from J, with 16 bases between. The germline CDR1 and CDR2 sequences are LNHNV and YYDKDF (reference sequence). The CDR3 protein is CATSREGTVQGTQYF. CDR3 bases: TGTGCCACCAGCAGAGAAGGGACTGTCCAAGGTACCCAGTACTTC. Full variable domain (rest looked up from reference TRBV15 and TRBJ2-5): DAMVIQNPRYQVTQFGKPVTLSCSQTLNHNVMYWYQQKSSQAPKLLFHYYDKDFNNEADTPDNFQSRRPNTSFCFLDIRSPGLGDTAMYLCATSREGTVQGTQYFGPGTRLLVL.

The V call is TRBV18, the J call TRBJ2-1, with 9 bases identical to TRBD1. J was trimmed by 9 bases and V by 6 bases; bases with no gene match: 12. The CDR3 length is 15 residues. Germline V gene sequence: CDR1 KGHSH, CDR2 LQKENI. For the CDR3, the DNA is TGTGCCAGCTCGCCGACCGGGACAGGGCCGTCTGAGCAGTTCTTC. Residues: CASSPTGTGPSEQFF.

The gene calls are TRBV15 and TRBJ2-5, with TRBD2 identical over 12 bases. The CDR3 consists of 16 residues. V dropped 3 bases and J dropped 4; count of bases not matched to a gene: 6. The germline gives CDR1 LNHNV, CDR2 YYDKDF (reference sequence). The CDR3 region has the DNA TGTGCCACCAGCAGGCGGACTAGCGGGGCTGGAGAGACCCAGTACTTC. This sequence encodes CATSRRTSGAGETQYF.

The table lists this clone with a few counts. V gene TRBV5-1 combines with J gene TRBJ1-2, with D possibly matching TRBD1 (5 bases). V shed 8 bases and J shed 6 bases, with 17 bases lying between them. CDR3 length equals 13 residues. Looked up from germline, CDR1 is SGHRS and CDR2 is YFSETQ. CDR3 residues: CASSPWGVNGYTF. CDR3 nucleotide sequence: TGCGCCAGTAGTCCGTGGGGCGTCAATGGCTACACCTTC.